These 25 T cell receptor beta chains share one sample of origin, sequenced in a study of vaccination and CD4 T cells after COVID-19. No cognate antigen is known for these TCRs. Noted treatment: approximately nine-day PBMC culture with coronavirus spike peptide pools or control peptides (ViraFEST assay). An Oncomine TCR Beta short-read assay was used to sequence the DNA from cultured CD4+ T cells. TCRdb ran MiXCR on the PCR reads and lists one entry per CDR3 protein. Of approximately 7,500 distinct CDR3 sequences listed, 55% to 65% were seen once; the top ten hold approximately 19%. The sample was CD4+ T cells from blood, cultured in vitro. The receptors shown here come from a human donor who had recovered from COVID-19.

The J gene is TRBJ2-3, the V gene TRBV18; D unclear. CDR3 size: 17 residues. Trimming stripped 0 bases from V and 0 bases from J, with 13 bases between. CDR1 KGHSH and CDR2 LQKENI come from the germline V gene. CDR3 region: CASSPPSLATSTDTQYF. CDR3 DNA: TGTGCCAGCTCACCACCGTCTCTCGCCACTAGCACAGATACGCAGTATTTT.

The chain carries TRBV24-1 and TRBJ2-3; 12 bases are a match to TRBD2. The germline gives CDR1 KGHDR, CDR2 SFDVKD. Unmatched junction bases numbered 5, after V lost 3 bases and J lost 5 bases. CDR3 size: 16 residues. The CDR3 loop reads CATSDPSGGAKDTQYF. The CDR3 DNA sequence: TGTGCCACCAGTGATCCTAGCGGGGGGGCCAAAGATACGCAGTATTTT.

V usage is TRBV5-4 and J usage is TRBJ1-3, with a tentative D call TRBD1 (5 bases). The CDR3 contains 13 residues. CDR1 is SGHNT, CDR2 YYREEE, per germline (reference sequence). Between the trimmed V and J ends, which lost 0 bases and 4 bases, there was a span of 5 bases. CDR3 bases: TGTGCCAGCAGCTTGGACAGGGGAAACACCATATATTTT. Protein product: CASSLDRGNTIYF. Drawing the rest from reference TRBV5-4 and TRBJ1-3, the complete variable domain is ETGVTQSPTHLIKTRGQQVTLRCSSQSGHNTVSWYQQALGQGPQFIFQYYREEENGRGNFPPRFSGLQFPNYSSELNVNALELDDSALYLCASSLDRGNTIYFGEGSWLTVV.

Within the sample, this clonotype is large. The gene calls are TRBV27 and TRBJ2-7, with TRBD1 identical over 7 bases. Germline trimming cut 1 base from V and 3 bases from J; bases unmatched to any gene: 12. CDR1 and CDR2 from the germline V gene are MNHEY and SMNVEV (reference sequence). CDR3 length: 17 amino acids. CDR3 sequence reads: CASSLYPPGTAGYEQYF. CDR3 nucleotides: TGTGCCAGCAGTTTATATCCCCCAGGGACAGCCGGCTACGAGCAGTACTTC.

This clonotype has only a few counts. The chain carries TRBV2 and TRBJ1-2; D is perhaps TRBD1 (6 bases). The CDR3 runs 14 residues. Germline CDR1 SNHLY, CDR2 FYNNEI. The V end lost 3 bases, the J end lost 5 bases, and 13 bases lay between the germline ends. The DNA for the CDR3 is TGTGCCAGCAGTGACAGGGGAAGTATTTATGGCTACACCTTC. Translating gives CASSDRGSIYGYTF.

The chain combines TRBV20-1 with TRBJ2-5; 10 bases are shared with TRBD1. The CDR3 length is 12 residues. Germline CDR1 reads DFQATT; CDR2 reads SNEGSKA (reference sequence). With V trimmed by 5 bases and J by 4 bases, 1 base remained unmatched. Here the CDR3 DNA reads TGCAGTGCTGACAGGGGGCTAGAGACCCAGTACTTC. It yields the protein CSADRGLETQYF.

This chain joins TRBV7-8 and TRBJ1-1; TRBD1 is a possible D gene (5 bases). The CDR3 is made up of 12 amino acids. The germline gives CDR1 SGHVS, CDR2 FQNEAQ. V was trimmed by 5 bases and J by 8 bases, leaving 12 bases between them. In DNA form, the CDR3 reads TGTGCCAGCAGCCATCGGGGCAGGGAAGCTTTCTTT. Protein: CASSHRGREAFF.

This chain links TRBV7-9 with TRBJ1-6; TRBD1 aligns across 9 bases. The CDR3 spans 15 residues. V lost 6 bases and J lost 7; bases outside the gene matches: 7. Germline values: CDR1 SEHNR, CDR2 FQNEAQ (reference sequence). DNA for the CDR3: TGTGCCAGCAGTCTGTTAGACAGGGGGAATTCACCCCTCCACTTT. Amino acid sequence: CASSLLDRGNSPLHF.

J is TRBJ2-5 and V is TRBV15; D may be TRBD1 (6 bases). V lost 3 bases and J lost 3, with 14 bases in between. The germline gives CDR1 LNHNV, CDR2 YYDKDF (reference sequence). This CDR3 has 15 residues. The CDR3 loop is CATSRTPRTEETQYF. As DNA, the CDR3 is TGTGCCACCAGCAGGACCCCGAGGACAGAAGAGACCCAGTACTTC. The whole variable domain, remainder taken from reference TRBV15 and TRBJ2-5, is DAMVIQNPRYQVTQFGKPVTLSCSQTLNHNVMYWYQQKSSQAPKLLFHYYDKDFNNEADTPDNFQSRRPNTSFCFLDIRSPGLGDTAMYLCATSRTPRTEETQYFGPGTRLLVL.

The chain uses TRBV5-4 and TRBJ2-5; the match to TRBD1 covers 7 bases. This CDR3 is 14 amino acids long. Looked up from germline, CDR1 is SGHNT and CDR2 is YYREEE (reference sequence). J lost 2 bases, V lost 10 bases, and 11 bases had no gene match. The DNA of the CDR3 is TGTGCCGGCTCGCTTGGGACAGCTCAAGAGACCCAGTACTTC. Protein sequence: CAGSLGTAQETQYF. Together with reference TRBV5-4 and TRBJ2-5, the CDR3 gives the full variable domain: ETGVTQSPTHLIKTRGQQVTLRCSSQSGHNTVSWYQQALGQGPQFIFQYYREEENGRGNFPPRFSGLQFPNYSSELNVNALELDDSALYLCAGSLGTAQETQYFGPGTRLLVL.

This clonotype was seen a few times. The CDR3 region has the DNA TGCGCCAGCAGTGATTATAGGGACAGGGGGCGCAAAGAGCAGTACTTC. Protein sequence: CASSDYRDRGRKEQYF. The V call is TRBV10-1, the J call TRBJ2-7; 12 nucleotides agree with TRBD1. This CDR3 spans 16 amino acids. Germline CDR1 WNHNN, CDR2 SYGVQD (reference sequence). After removal of 3 bases from V and 7 bases from J, the junction contained 10 bases not matched to a gene.

V is TRBV28 and J is TRBJ2-7, with 9 bases fitting TRBD2. The CDR3 is made up of 17 amino acids. Germline V lookup: CDR1 MDHEN, CDR2 SYDVKM. Trimming removed 7 bases from V and 1 base from J; junction bases left unmatched: 14. The CDR3 sequence is CASTRWTSGGYSYEQYF. The CDR3 DNA sequence: TGTGCCAGCACCCGATGGACGAGCGGGGGGTATTCCTACGAGCAGTACTTC.

This clonotype came up a few times. The rearrangement uses TRBV10-1 and TRBJ2-2, with D unclear. The germline gives CDR1 WNHNN, CDR2 SYGVQD (reference sequence). V was shortened by 2 bases and J by 2 bases, with 9 bases between the two germline ends. The CDR3 sequence is 15 residues long. For the CDR3, the DNA is TGCGCCAGCAGTGAGCCCTCGATAAACACCGGGGAGCTGTTTTTT. Protein: CASSEPSINTGELFF.

The sample holds a few counts of this clonotype. V and J are TRBV28 and TRBJ1-2; perhaps TRBD1 as D (5 bases). Germline loops: CDR1 MDHEN, CDR2 SYDVKM. The germline V and J ends were trimmed by 8 bases and 4 bases, with 11 bases remaining between them. CDR3 length equals 12 residues. CDR3: CASGTTVYGYTF. The DNA for the CDR3 is TGTGCCAGCGGAACGACAGTCTATGGCTACACCTTC.

The table lists this clonotype with a few counts. This chain uses TRBV2 with TRBJ1-6; possibly TRBD1 for D (5 bases). Trimming took 8 bases from V and 2 from J, leaving 13 bases between them. Germline V gene data show CDR1 as SNHLY and CDR2 as FYNNEI. This CDR3 is 15 amino acids long. CDR3 bases: TGTGCCAGCGGGGGTCAGGGCCCCTATAATTCACCCCTCCACTTT. Its protein product is CASGGQGPYNSPLHF.

This clonotype was counted a single time. The V call is TRBV20-1, the J call TRBJ2-7; the match to TRBD2 covers 7 bases. Germline CDR1 reads DFQATT; CDR2 reads SNEGSKA (reference sequence). The CDR3 totals 15 residues. The V segment lost 3 bases and the J segment 0 bases; nucleotides outside the gene matches: 8. CDR3 sequence: CSASVYAGASYEQYF. In DNA form, the CDR3 reads TGCAGTGCTAGTGTATATGCGGGAGCCTCCTACGAGCAGTACTTC.

With respect to this clonotype: The junction and the germline gene differ at one end; a read error may be behind it. The J gene is TRBJ1-1, the V gene TRBV7-2; D remains ambiguous. The CDR3 has 14 residues. CDR1 and CDR2 (germline): SGHTA, FQGNSA. In DNA, the CDR3 is TGTGCCGGCAGCTTAGGGCTGGGGAGTGATGAAGCTTTCTTT. Encoded protein: CAGSLGLGSDEAFF.

The V call is TRBV7-9, the J call TRBJ1-2; D not certain. Germline CDR1 reads SEHNR; CDR2 reads FQNEAQ (reference sequence). CDR3 length: 15 residues. V was cut by 5 bases and J by 2 bases, with 15 bases left in between. CDR3 nucleotide sequence: TGTGCCAGCAGCACCATGAGGTTGACGAACTATGGCTACACCTTC. Protein sequence: CASSTMRLTNYGYTF.

The CDR3 DNA follows: TGCAGTGCTAATTCAGGTCTAGAGTACAATGAGCAGTTCTTC. It codes for CSANSGLEYNEQFF. This rearrangement joins TRBV20-1 to TRBJ2-1; no clear D. Germline CDR1 is DFQATT and CDR2 is SNEGSKA (reference sequence). Trimming took off 4 bases at V and 4 bases at J, with 14 bases between the two ends. The CDR3 length is 14 residues.

The chain uses TRBV2 and TRBJ1-1; D is undetermined. Germline values: CDR1 SNHLY, CDR2 FYNNEI. V was pared by 7 bases and J by 0 bases, with 21 bases between. The length of the CDR3 is 17 residues. CDR3 coding DNA: TGTGCCAGCATCCGCGAGGTTTATCTTCAGATGAACACTGAAGCTTTCTTT. Amino acid sequence: CASIREVYLQMNTEAFF.

The rearrangement links TRBV19 to TRBJ1-3; D ambiguous. The ends were cut back, 6 bases at V and 0 bases at J, with 9 bases in the middle. CDR3 length: 14 residues. Germline V gene sequence: CDR1 LNHDA, CDR2 SQIVND (reference sequence). The CDR3, as DNA: TGTGCCAGTAGGCGGGGAGGCTCTGGAAACACCATATATTTT. This gives the protein CASRRGGSGNTIYF.

The genes are TRBV6-1 and TRBJ1-2, with 8 bases fitting TRBD1. The CDR3 totals 16 residues. Trimming at V came to 5 bases and at J to 6 bases, leaving 14 bases not matched to a gene. CDR1 and CDR2 (germline): MNHNS, SASEGT. This chain's CDR3 is CASSPHTGQGSNGYTF. CDR3 nucleotide sequence: TGTGCCAGCAGTCCCCATACCGGACAGGGCTCCAATGGCTACACCTTC.

This clonotype is judged large (0.1 to 1%). J is TRBJ1-1 and V is TRBV7-8, with TRBD1 matching over 8 bases. Losses at the gene ends were 3 bases for V and 1 base for J; bases not matched to a gene: 4. Germline lookup yields CDR1 SGHVS and CDR2 FQNEAQ. The CDR3 contains 15 residues. This CDR3 reads CASSFTDRGNTEAFF. CDR3 bases: TGTGCCAGCAGCTTTACCGACAGGGGGAACACTGAAGCTTTCTTT.

V and J are TRBV5-1 and TRBJ1-2; D unresolved. Trimming removed 1 base at V and 8 bases at J, with 12 bases between. The CDR3 has 13 residues. The germline V gene has CDR1 SGHRS and CDR2 YFSETQ. Here the CDR3 reads CASSLSPEGGYTF. The CDR3 coding sequence is TGCGCCAGCAGCTTGAGTCCGGAGGGCGGCTACACCTTC. Filled out from reference TRBV5-1 and TRBJ1-2, the complete variable domain reads KAGVTQTPRYLIKTRGQQVTLSCSPISGHRSVSWYQQTPGQGLQFLFEYFSETQRNKGNFPGRFSGRQFSNSRSEMNVSTLELGDSALYLCASSLSPEGGYTFGSGTRLTVV.

The chain has TRBV20-1 and TRBJ2-3, with D possibly matching TRBD2 (5 bases). The CDR3 is 14 residues long. Trimming pared 0 bases from V and 6 bases from J, leaving 13 bases between. CDR1 is DFQATT, CDR2 SNEGSKA, per germline (reference sequence). The CDR3 DNA reads as TGCAGTGCTAGAGATGAGCGGCTTTCTGATACGCAGTATTTT. Residues: CSARDERLSDTQYF.